This T cell receptor beta chain was recovered during a study of blood T cell repertoires in COVID-19. About the study: Material from acute and convalescent COVID-19 was sourced from the United States, Italy and Spain. PBMCs, B-cell-depleted T cells, or T cells provided the cDNA or gDNA that made up the material.

Original data processing: Reference gene primer amplification in the assay estimated nucleated cell counts. The assay was immunoSEQ multiplex PCR, and TCRdb's table has in-frame clones only and misses some. V and J calls plus clone size are reproduced from that table; the DNA served to infer D and trimming. The sample lists tens of thousands of clones, 70% to 85% occurring once. The sequenced material came from peripheral blood. The receptor's source is a human donor in a cohort sampled during active COVID-19.

The CDR3 DNA reads TGTGCCAGCAGTTGGAACAGGGGGACGGCAGATACGCAGTATTTT. Residues: CASSWNRGTADTQYF. The V call is TRBV6-2 or TRBV6-3, the J call TRBJ2-3; 8 nucleotides agree with TRBD1. The germline V gene encodes CDR1 MNHEY and CDR2 SVGEGT. CDR3 size: 15 residues. J lost 4 bases, V lost 4 bases, and 7 bases had no gene match.